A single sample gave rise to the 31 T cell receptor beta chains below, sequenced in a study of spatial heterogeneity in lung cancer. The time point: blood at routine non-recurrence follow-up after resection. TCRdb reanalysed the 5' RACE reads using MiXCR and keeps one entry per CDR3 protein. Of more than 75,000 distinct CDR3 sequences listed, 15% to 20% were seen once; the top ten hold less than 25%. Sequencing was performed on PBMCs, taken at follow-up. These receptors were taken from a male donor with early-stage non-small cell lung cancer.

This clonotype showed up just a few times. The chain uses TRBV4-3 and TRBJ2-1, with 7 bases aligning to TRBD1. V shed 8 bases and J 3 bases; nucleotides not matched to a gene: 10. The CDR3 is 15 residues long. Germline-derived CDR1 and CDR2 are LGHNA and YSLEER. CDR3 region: CASAFQGENYNEQFF. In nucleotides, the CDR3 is TGCGCCAGCGCTTTCCAGGGGGAGAACTACAATGAGCAGTTCTTC.

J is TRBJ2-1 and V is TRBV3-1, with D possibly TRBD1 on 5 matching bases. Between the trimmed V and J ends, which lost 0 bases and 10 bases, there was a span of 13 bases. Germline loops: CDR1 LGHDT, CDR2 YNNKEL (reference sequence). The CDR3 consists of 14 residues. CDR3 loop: CASSQDQGRWEQFF. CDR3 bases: TGTGCCAGCAGCCAAGATCAGGGTAGGTGGGAGCAGTTCTTC.

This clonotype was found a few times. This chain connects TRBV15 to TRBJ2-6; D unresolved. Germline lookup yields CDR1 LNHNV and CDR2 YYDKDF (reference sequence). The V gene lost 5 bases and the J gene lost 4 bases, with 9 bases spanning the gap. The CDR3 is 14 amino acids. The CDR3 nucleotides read TGTGCCACCAGCTTCTTGACCGGGGCCAACGTCCTGACTTTC. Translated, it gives CATSFLTGANVLTF.

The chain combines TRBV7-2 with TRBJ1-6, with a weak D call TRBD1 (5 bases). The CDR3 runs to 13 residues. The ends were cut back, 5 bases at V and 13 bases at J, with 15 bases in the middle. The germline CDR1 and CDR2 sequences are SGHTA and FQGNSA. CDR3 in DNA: TGTGCCAGCAGCCTGGGACTTCCGGAGCCCCTCCACTTT. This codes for CASSLGLPEPLHF.

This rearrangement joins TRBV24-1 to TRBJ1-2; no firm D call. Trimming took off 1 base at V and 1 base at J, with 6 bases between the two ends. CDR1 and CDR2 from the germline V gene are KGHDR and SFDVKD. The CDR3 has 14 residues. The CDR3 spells CATSDFAVNYGYTF. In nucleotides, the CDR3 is TGTGCCACCAGTGATTTCGCTGTTAACTATGGCTACACCTTC.

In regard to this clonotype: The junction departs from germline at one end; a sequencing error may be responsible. CDR3 loop: CASSLPSPGRGTDTQDF. The CDR3, as DNA: TGTGCCAGCAGTTTACCCTCCCCGGGGAGAGGCACAGATACGCAGGATTTT. The J gene is TRBJ2-3, the V gene TRBV27, with a possible D match to TRBD2 (5 bases). Germline V gives CDR1 MNHEY, CDR2 SMNVEV (reference sequence). This CDR3 is built from 17 residues.

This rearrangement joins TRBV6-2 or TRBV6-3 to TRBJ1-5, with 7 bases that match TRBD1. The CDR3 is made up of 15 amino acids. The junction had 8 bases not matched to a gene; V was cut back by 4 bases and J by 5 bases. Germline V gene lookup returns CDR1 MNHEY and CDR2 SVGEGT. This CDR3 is CASSSRQGLYQPQHF. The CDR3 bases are TGTGCCAGCAGTTCCAGACAGGGTCTTTATCAGCCCCAGCATTTT.

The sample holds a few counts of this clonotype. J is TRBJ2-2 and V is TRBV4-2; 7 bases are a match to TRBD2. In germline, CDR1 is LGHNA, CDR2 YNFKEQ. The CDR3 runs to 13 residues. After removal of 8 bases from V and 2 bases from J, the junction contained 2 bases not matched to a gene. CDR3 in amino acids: CASRAGNTGELFF. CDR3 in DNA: TGTGCCAGCCGAGCGGGAAACACCGGGGAGCTGTTTTTT.

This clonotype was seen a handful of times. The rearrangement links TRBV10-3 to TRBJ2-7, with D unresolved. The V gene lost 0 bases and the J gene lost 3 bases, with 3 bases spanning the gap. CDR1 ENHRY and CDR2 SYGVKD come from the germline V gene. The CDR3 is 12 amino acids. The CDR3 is CAISESVYEQYV. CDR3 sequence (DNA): TGTGCCATCAGTGAGTCAGTCTACGAGCAGTACGTC.

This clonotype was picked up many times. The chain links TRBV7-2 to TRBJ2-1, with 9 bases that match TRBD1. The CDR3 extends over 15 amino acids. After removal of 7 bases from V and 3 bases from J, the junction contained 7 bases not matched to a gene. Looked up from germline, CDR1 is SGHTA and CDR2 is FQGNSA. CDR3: CASTVGDRDYNEQFF. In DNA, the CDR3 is TGTGCCAGCACCGTTGGGGACAGGGACTACAATGAGCAGTTCTTC.

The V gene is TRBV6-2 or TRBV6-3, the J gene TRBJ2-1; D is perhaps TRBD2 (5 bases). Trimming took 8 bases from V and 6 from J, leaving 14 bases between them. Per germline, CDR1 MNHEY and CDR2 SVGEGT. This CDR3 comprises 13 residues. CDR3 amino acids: CASSGVGGNEQFF. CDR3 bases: TGTGCCAGCTCCGGGGTCGGAGGCAATGAGCAGTTCTTC.

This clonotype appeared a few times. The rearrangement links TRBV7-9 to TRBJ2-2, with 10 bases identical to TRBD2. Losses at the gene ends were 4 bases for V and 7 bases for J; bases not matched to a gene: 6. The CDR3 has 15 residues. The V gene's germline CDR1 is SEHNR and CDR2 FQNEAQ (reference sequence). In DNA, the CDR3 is TGTGCCAGCAGCTCATCTAGCGGGAGTCTCGGGGAGCTGTTTTTT. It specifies CASSSSSGSLGELFF.

The CDR3 protein is CASSVDITSGRLGGELFF. The CDR3 DNA sequence: TGTGCCAGCAGCGTAGATATTACTAGCGGGAGGCTTGGCGGGGAGCTGTTTTTT. The V gene is TRBV9, the J gene TRBJ2-2; 12 bases fit TRBD2. The J segment lost 7 bases and the V segment lost 0 bases, leaving 10 bases of the junction unmatched. The CDR3 is made up of 18 amino acids. Germline CDR1 SGDLS, CDR2 YYNGEE.

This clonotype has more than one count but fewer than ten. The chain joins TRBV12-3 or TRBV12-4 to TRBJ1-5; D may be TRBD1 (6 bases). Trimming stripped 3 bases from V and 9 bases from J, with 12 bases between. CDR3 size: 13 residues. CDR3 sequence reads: CASSLTGAGPQHF. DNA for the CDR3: TGTGCCAGCAGTTTGACAGGCGCTGGGCCCCAGCATTTT.

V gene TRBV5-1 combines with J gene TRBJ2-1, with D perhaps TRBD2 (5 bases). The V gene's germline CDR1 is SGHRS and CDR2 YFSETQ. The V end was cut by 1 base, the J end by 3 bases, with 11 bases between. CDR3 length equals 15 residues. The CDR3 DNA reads TGCGCCAGCAGCTTGACTAGAGAAGGCTACAATGAGCAGTTCTTC. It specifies CASSLTREGYNEQFF.

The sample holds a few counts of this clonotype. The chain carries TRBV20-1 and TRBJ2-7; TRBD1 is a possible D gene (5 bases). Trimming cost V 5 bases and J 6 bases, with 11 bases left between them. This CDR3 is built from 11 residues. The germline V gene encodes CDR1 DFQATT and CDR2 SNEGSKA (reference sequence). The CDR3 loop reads CSAGQGPEQYF. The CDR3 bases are TGCAGTGCTGGTCAGGGTCCCGAGCAGTACTTC.

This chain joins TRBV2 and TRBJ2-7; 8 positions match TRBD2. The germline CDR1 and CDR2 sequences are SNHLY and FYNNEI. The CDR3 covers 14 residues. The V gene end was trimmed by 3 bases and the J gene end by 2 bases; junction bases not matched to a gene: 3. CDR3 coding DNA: TGTGCCAGCAGTGACAGCGGGAGAACCTACGAGCAGTACTTC. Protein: CASSDSGRTYEQYF.

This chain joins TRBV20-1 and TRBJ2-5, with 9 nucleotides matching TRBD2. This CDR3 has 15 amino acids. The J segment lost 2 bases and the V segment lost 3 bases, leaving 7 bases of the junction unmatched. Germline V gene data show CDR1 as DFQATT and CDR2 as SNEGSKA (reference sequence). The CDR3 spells CSASKTSGQQETQYF. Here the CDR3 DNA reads TGCAGTGCTAGTAAGACTAGCGGCCAACAAGAGACCCAGTACTTC.

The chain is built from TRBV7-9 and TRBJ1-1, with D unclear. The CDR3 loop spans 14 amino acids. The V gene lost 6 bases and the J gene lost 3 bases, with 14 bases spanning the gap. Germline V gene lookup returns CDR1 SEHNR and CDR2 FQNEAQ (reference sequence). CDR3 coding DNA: TGTGCCAGCAGACTAGTGGCGACTGACACTGAAGCTTTCTTT. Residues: CASRLVATDTEAFF.

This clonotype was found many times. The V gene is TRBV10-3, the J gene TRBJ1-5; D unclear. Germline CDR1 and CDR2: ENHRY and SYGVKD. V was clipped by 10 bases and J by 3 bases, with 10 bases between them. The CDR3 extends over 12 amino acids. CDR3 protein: CATKEPNQPQHF. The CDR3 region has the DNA TGTGCCACCAAGGAGCCCAATCAGCCCCAGCATTTT.

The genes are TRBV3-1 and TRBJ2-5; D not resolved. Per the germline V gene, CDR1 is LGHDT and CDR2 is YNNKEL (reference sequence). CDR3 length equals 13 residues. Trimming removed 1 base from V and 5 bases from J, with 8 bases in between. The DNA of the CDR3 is TGTGCCAGCAGCCAAGGGAGCTTTGAGACCCAGTACTTC. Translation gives CASSQGSFETQYF.

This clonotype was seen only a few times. CDR3 in DNA: TGTGCCAGCAGCCCTCACGGAGACACTGAAGCTTTCTTT. Protein sequence: CASSPHGDTEAFF. The chain combines TRBV9 with TRBJ1-1; D remains unclear. Germline CDR1 and CDR2: SGDLS and YYNGEE. Trimming removed 4 bases at V and 3 bases at J, with 10 bases between. CDR3 length: 13 residues.

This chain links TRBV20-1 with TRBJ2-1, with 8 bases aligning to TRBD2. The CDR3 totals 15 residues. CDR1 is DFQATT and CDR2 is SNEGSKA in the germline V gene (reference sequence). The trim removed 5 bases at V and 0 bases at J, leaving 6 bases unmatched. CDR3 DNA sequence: TGCAGTGCTTCCGTAGCGGGGTTCTCCTACAATGAGCAGTTCTTC. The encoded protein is CSASVAGFSYNEQFF.

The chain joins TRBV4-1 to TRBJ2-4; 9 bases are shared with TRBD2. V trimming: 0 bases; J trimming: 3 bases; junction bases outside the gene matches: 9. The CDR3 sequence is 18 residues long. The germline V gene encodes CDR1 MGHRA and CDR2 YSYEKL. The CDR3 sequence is CASSQDPPQTSGKNIQYF. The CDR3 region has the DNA TGCGCCAGCAGCCAAGATCCGCCCCAGACTAGCGGCAAAAACATTCAGTACTTC.

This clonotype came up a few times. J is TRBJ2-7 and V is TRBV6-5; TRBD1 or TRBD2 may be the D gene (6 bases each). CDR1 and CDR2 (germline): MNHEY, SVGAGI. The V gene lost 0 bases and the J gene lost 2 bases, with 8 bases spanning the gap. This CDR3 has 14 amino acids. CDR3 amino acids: CASSYSGGTYEQYF. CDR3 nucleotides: TGTGCCAGCAGTTACTCCGGGGGCACCTACGAGCAGTACTTC.

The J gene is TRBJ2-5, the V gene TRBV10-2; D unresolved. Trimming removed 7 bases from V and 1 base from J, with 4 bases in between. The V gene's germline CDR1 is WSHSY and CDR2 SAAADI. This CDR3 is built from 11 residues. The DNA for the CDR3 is TGCGCCAGCAAGGTCCAAGAGACCCAGTACTTC. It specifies CASKVQETQYF.

CDR3 coding DNA: TGCAGTGTTATGATGAACCTTGGGTCTGGCTACACCTTC. It specifies CSVMMNLGSGYTF. The gene calls are TRBV20-1 and TRBJ1-2; D is undetermined. With 7 bases removed from V and 7 bases from J, the gap between germline ends came to 19 bases. CDR3 size: 13 residues. Germline-derived CDR1 and CDR2 are DFQATT and SNEGSKA (reference sequence).

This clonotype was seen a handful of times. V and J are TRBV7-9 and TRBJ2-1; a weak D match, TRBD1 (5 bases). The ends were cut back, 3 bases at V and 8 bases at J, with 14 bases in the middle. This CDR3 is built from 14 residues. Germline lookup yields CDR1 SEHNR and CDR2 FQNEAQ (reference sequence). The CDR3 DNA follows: TGTGCCAGCAGCTTGACTTCCAGGGTCGATGAGCAGTTCTTC. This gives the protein CASSLTSRVDEQFF.

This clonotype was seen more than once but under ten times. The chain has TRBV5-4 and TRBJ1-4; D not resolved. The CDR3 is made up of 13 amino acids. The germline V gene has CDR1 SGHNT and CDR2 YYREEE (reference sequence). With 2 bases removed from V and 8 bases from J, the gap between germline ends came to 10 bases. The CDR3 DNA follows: TGTGCCAGCAGCTTTAATTGGGAGGAAAAACTGTTTTTT. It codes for CASSFNWEEKLFF.

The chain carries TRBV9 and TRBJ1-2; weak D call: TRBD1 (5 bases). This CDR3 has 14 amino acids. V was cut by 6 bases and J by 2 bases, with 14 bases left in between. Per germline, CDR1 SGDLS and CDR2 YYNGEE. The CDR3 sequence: CASTGHGGNYGYTF. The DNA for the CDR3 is TGTGCCAGCACCGGACATGGAGGGAACTATGGCTACACCTTC.

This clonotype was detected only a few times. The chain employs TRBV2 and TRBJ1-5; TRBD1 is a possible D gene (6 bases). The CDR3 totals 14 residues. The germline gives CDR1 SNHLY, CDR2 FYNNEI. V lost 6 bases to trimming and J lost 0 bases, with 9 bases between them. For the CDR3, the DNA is TGTGCCAGCAGGCCGGGACATAGCAATCAGCCCCAGCATTTT. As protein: CASRPGHSNQPQHF.